A selection of T cell receptor beta chains follows, all from one sample in a study of blood T cell repertoires in COVID-19. Only in-frame clones appear in the TCRdb table, and some are missing; sequencing was by immunoSEQ multiplex PCR. The data show 120,000 to 150,000 clones, with around 87% seen just once and roughly 37% held by the top ten. Sequenced: peripheral blood. The receptors derive from a man aged 45-65 years who had recovered from COVID-19. Each CDR3 is given with its conserved first and last residue. D genes are given only for firm matches. Part of the rows lack a size; the others show once, few, many or a class for expanded clones.

once,TRBD1,TRBJ2-2,TRBV19,CASSPRQGWDTGELFF,TGTGCCAGTAGTCCCCGACAGGGGTGGGACACCGGGGAGCTGTTTTTT
.,.,TRBJ2-7,TRBV12-3/TRBV12-4,CASSLRQTYEQYF,TGTGCCAGCAGTTTAAGACAGACCTACGAGCAGTACTTC
few,TRBD1,TRBJ1-2,TRBV7-9,CASSKGQGGSDYGYTF,TGTGCCAGCAGCAAGGGACAGGGCGGGTCTGACTATGGCTACACCTTC
.,TRBD1,TRBJ1-2,TRBV10-3,CAILGGQGDGYTF,TGTGCCATCTTAGGGGGACAGGGTGATGGCTACACCTTC
.,TRBD1,TRBJ1-1,TRBV19,CASSTPGQGHTEAFF,TGTGCCAGTAGTACCCCGGGACAGGGCCACACTGAAGCTTTCTTT
few,.,TRBJ1-1,TRBV21-1,CASSKARSRGKAFF,TGTGCCAGCAGCAAAGCGCGTAGCAGGGGAAAAGCTTTCTTT
.,.,TRBJ2-2,TRBV5-1,CASSLERTGELFF,TGCGCCAGCAGCTTGGAACGGACCGGGGAGCTGTTTTTT
few,.,TRBJ1-1,TRBV30,CAWSRDNTEAFF,TGTGCCTGGAGTCGGGATAACACTGAAGCTTTCTTT
once,.,TRBJ2-7,TRBV11-3,CASSTGGWTYEQYF,TGTGCCAGCAGCACCGGCGGCTGGACTTACGAGCAGTACTTC
.,TRBD1,TRBJ2-7,TRBV11-3,CASSFTGTGPYEQYF,TGTGCCAGCAGCTTTACCGGGACAGGGCCCTACGAGCAGTACTTC
.,.,TRBJ1-1,TRBV19,CASSIRQINTEAFF,TGTGCCAGTAGTATCAGACAGATAAACACTGAAGCTTTCTTT
.,TRBD1,TRBJ2-3,TRBV7-2,CASSLGDRGPDTQYF,TGTGCCAGCAGCTTAGGGGACAGGGGACCAGATACGCAGTATTTT
.,TRBD2,TRBJ2-3,TRBV30,CAWSSLGGGVDTQYF,TGTGCCTGGAGTTCACTTGGCGGGGGGGTAGATACGCAGTATTTT
.,TRBD1,TRBJ1-1,TRBV23-1,CASSLGTVGPMNTEAFF,TGCGCCAGCAGTCTCGGGACAGTGGGACCTATGAACACTGAAGCTTTCTTT
.,.,TRBJ1-1,TRBV28,CASRGTPSNTEAFF,TGTGCCAGCAGGGGGACACCGAGTAACACTGAAGCTTTCTTT
few,TRBD1,TRBJ1-2,TRBV19,CASSPGTGLIGYTF,TGTGCCAGTAGCCCCGGGACAGGGCTTATCGGCTACACCTTC
.,TRBD1,TRBJ1-1,TRBV2,CASSEAPPDRGGTEAFF,TGTGCCAGCAGTGAAGCGCCCCCGGACAGGGGAGGAACTGAAGCTTTCTTT
.,.,TRBJ1-6,TRBV7-2,CASSRDTATNSPLHF,TGTGCCAGCAGCCGCGACACAGCCACTAATTCACCCCTCCACTTT
few,.,TRBJ1-1,TRBV7-2,CASSLESGRVVAFF,TGTGCCAGCAGCTTAGAAAGCGGGAGGGTGGTGGCTTTCTTT
.,.,TRBJ1-5,TRBV10-3,CAISEHSGGGRNQPQHF,TGTGCCATCAGTGAGCATTCTGGGGGAGGGCGCAATCAGCCCCAGCATTTT
.,TRBD2,TRBJ2-4,TRBV6-2/TRBV6-3,CASSYSLAGDLAKNIQYF,TGTGCCAGCAGTTACAGCCTAGCGGGAGATCTAGCCAAAAACATTCAGTACTTC
.,TRBD2,TRBJ2-3,TRBV6-5,CASRIAGGLDTQYF,TGTGCCAGCAGGATAGCGGGGGGGCTCGATACGCAGTATTTT
.,TRBD1,TRBJ1-5,TRBV20-1,CSASPGTGARSQHF,TGCAGTGCTAGTCCCGGGACAGGGGCCCGGTCCCAGCATTTT
.,TRBD1,TRBJ2-7,TRBV5-5,CASSLEQGLEQYF,TGTGCCAGCAGCTTGGAACAGGGGCTCGAGCAGTACTTC
.,.,TRBJ1-1,TRBV12-5,CASGLVLNRNTEAFF,TGTGCTAGTGGTTTGGTATTAAACAGGAACACTGAAGCTTTCTTT
few,TRBD2,TRBJ2-3,TRBV6-4,CASSEGGGAADTQYF,TGTGCCAGCAGTGAAGGCGGGGGGGCCGCAGATACGCAGTATTTT
.,TRBD2,TRBJ2-2,TRBV27,CASSPGSGGDSGELFF,TGTGCCAGCAGTCCGGGTAGCGGGGGGGATTCCGGGGAGCTGTTTTTT
.,TRBD1,TRBJ1-5,TRBV12-3/TRBV12-4,CASSGQGLQPQHF,TGTGCCAGCAGTGGACAGGGACTTCAGCCCCAGCATTTT
.,.,TRBJ2-2,TRBV4-1,CASRMLLVYTGELFF,TGCGCCAGCCGGATGTTACTAGTATACACCGGGGAGCTGTTTTTT
.,.,TRBJ1-1,TRBV9,CASSPQTLMNTEAFF,TGTGCCAGCAGCCCCCAGACACTGATGAACACTGAAGCTTTCTTT
once,TRBD1,TRBJ1-1,TRBV29-1,CSVGDRGSTEAFF,TGCAGCGTGGGGGACAGGGGGAGCACTGAAGCTTTCTTT
.,TRBD2,TRBJ2-7,TRBV6-1,CASSVSGGAGGSYEQYF,TGTGCCAGCAGTGTTAGCGGGGGGGCCGGGGGCTCCTACGAGCAGTACTTC
.,TRBD1,TRBJ2-1,TRBV5-1,CASTRGQGVYNEQFF,TGCGCCAGCACCCGGGGACAGGGGGTCTACAATGAGCAGTTCTTC
.,TRBD1,TRBJ1-1,TRBV19,CASSGQVSGTEAFF,TGTGCCAGTAGTGGACAGGTGTCGGGCACTGAAGCTTTCTTT
.,TRBD1,TRBJ2-7,TRBV11-2,CASSWTGANEQYF,TGTGCCAGCAGCTGGACAGGGGCCAACGAGCAGTACTTC
.,TRBD2,TRBJ2-7,TRBV25-1,CASSAPGGGTYEQYF,TGTGCCAGCAGTGCTCCCGGGGGAGGGACCTACGAGCAGTACTTC
.,TRBD2,TRBJ2-5,TRBV19,CASSTTTSGGGETQYF,TGTGCCAGTAGTACGACGACTAGCGGGGGAGGAGAGACCCAGTACTTC
.,TRBD2,TRBJ2-1,TRBV2,CASSQSGGAVNEQFF,TGTGCCAGCAGTCAAAGCGGGGGGGCCGTAAATGAGCAGTTCTTC
.,TRBD1,TRBJ1-5,TRBV10-1,CASSEKGTGMGNQPQHF,TGCGCCAGCAGTGAAAAGGGGACAGGGATGGGAAATCAGCCCCAGCATTTT
.,TRBD1,TRBJ2-7,TRBV6-5,CASSYGGQSTYEQYF,TGTGCCAGCAGTTACGGGGGACAGAGCACCTACGAGCAGTACTTC
.,.,TRBJ1-1,TRBV9,CASSAFGAPRSEAFF,TGTGCCAGCAGCGCCTTTGGAGCCCCGCGGTCTGAAGCTTTCTTT
few,.,TRBJ1-3,TRBV2,CASSEQGNGNTIYF,TGTGCCAGCAGTGAACAGGGAAATGGAAACACCATATATTTT
.,.,TRBJ1-5,TRBV18,CASSPRGGLTNQPQHF,TGTGCCAGCTCACCACGTGGAGGGCTAACCAATCAGCCCCAGCATTTT
.,.,TRBJ1-1,TRBV19,CASSSTQNTEAFF,TGTGCCAGTAGTTCGACACAAAACACTGAAGCTTTCTTT
.,TRBD1,TRBJ2-3,TRBV27,CASSLRGQSTDTQYF,TGTGCCAGCAGTTTAAGGGGGCAATCGACAGATACGCAGTATTTT
.,TRBD1,TRBJ1-6,TRBV7-8,CASSLRDSPGALHF,TGTGCCAGCAGCTTACGGGACAGCCCCGGGGCCCTCCACTTT
.,.,TRBJ1-5,TRBV7-2,CASSPRAGTPSQHF,TGTGCCAGCAGCCCCCGTGCCGGGACACCTTCCCAGCATTTT
.,TRBD1,TRBJ1-2,TRBV12-3/TRBV12-4,CASRPTGVYGYTF,TGTGCCAGCAGACCGACAGGGGTCTATGGCTACACCTTC
once,TRBD1,TRBJ1-1,TRBV12-5,CASGSGTANTEAFF,TGTGCTAGTGGTTCCGGGACAGCGAACACTGAAGCTTTCTTT
few,.,TRBJ1-1,TRBV19,CASSPSGSEAFF,TGTGCCAGTAGCCCATCGGGGTCTGAAGCTTTCTTT
.,.,TRBJ2-5,TRBV5-1,CASSLTTGTNIETQYF,TGCGCCAGCAGCTTGACCACCGGGACAAATATAGAGACCCAGTACTTC
.,TRBD1,TRBJ2-5,TRBV5-4,CASSSRQGSETQYF,TGTGCCAGCAGCTCCCGACAGGGTTCGGAGACCCAGTACTTC
.,.,TRBJ2-1,TRBV5-1,CASSKDGDSYNEQFF,TGCGCCAGCAGCAAGGACGGGGACTCCTACAATGAGCAGTTCTTC
.,.,TRBJ1-3,TRBV6-5,CASSYPREGNGNTIYF,TGTGCCAGCAGTTACCCCAGAGAGGGAAATGGAAACACCATATATTTT
.,.,TRBJ1-1,TRBV3-1/TRBV3-2,CASSSRGSGGTEAFF,TGTGCCAGCAGCTCGAGGGGGTCGGGGGGCACTGAAGCTTTCTTT
.,.,TRBJ2-7,TRBV6-1,CASSDIQVSYEQYF,TGTGCCAGCAGTGACATACAGGTCTCCTACGAGCAGTACTTC
.,TRBD1,TRBJ1-2,TRBV6-5,CASSTGQGGYTF,TGTGCCAGCAGTACTGGACAGGGCGGCTACACCTTC
.,.,TRBJ1-2,TRBV4-1,CASSQDGRLNYGYTF,TGCGCCAGCAGCCAAGATGGCAGACTTAACTATGGCTACACCTTC
.,.,TRBJ2-1,TRBV7-9,CASSDGRGWSYNEQFF,TGTGCCAGCAGCGATGGACGGGGTTGGTCCTACAATGAGCAGTTCTTC
.,.,TRBJ2-7,TRBV11-3,CASSGSVRTYEQYF,TGTGCCAGCAGCGGAAGCGTTAGGACCTACGAGCAGTACTTC